Each of the 28 T cell receptor beta chains below was sequenced from the same sample in a study of persistence of HIV-infected CD4 T cells. No antigen has been assigned to these receptors. The stimulus was an HIV-1 Gag 15-mer peptide pool, 0.8 to 1 ug/peptide/mL. CD4+ T cells upregulating both CD40 ligand and CD69 were sorted as responding cells. This was the immunoSEQ version 4 assay in survey mode. Assay used: immunoSEQ multiplex PCR; TCRdb lists only in-frame clones, some missing. This sample has tens of thousands of clones; roughly 70% occur once, and the top ten carry approximately 1.5%. Specimen: CD4+ T cells sorted from PBMCs after approximately 20-hour stimulation, collected from a patient who received antiretroviral therapy. The receptors were sampled from an adult man with HIV who was CMV-seropositive.

V is TRBV11-3 and J is TRBJ2-1, with 8 bases aligning to TRBD2. Germline V CDR1 and CDR2: SGHNT, YENEEA. CDR3 length: 15 amino acids. V was pared by 1 base and J by 9 bases, with 8 bases of the junction left unmatched. CDR3 protein: CASSLVGLGPSEQFF. CDR3 nucleotides: TGTGCCAGCAGCTTAGTGGGACTAGGCCCCAGTGAGCAGTTCTTC.

This clone was recorded only once. V usage is TRBV9 and J usage is TRBJ1-4; D might be TRBD1 (5 bases). Germline V CDR1 and CDR2: SGDLS, YYNGEE. Trimming shortened V by 2 bases and J by 3 bases, and 8 bases separated the two germline ends. This CDR3 has 14 residues. The CDR3 coding sequence is TGTGCCAGCAGCGTTGACAGCTCTAATGAAAAACTGTTTTTT. It codes for CASSVDSSNEKLFF.

The CDR3 sequence: CASSLGARDNTIYF. In DNA form, the CDR3 reads TGCGCCAGCAGCTTAGGGGCCCGCGACAACACCATATATTTT. The chain couples TRBV5-1 to TRBJ1-3; tentatively, D is TRBD1 (5 bases). The ends were cut back, 2 bases at V and 7 bases at J, with 13 bases in the middle. The CDR3 has 14 amino acids. Germline V gives CDR1 SGHRS, CDR2 YFSETQ.

The genes are TRBV6-6 and TRBJ1-6, with D maybe TRBD1 (6 bases). The germline CDR1 and CDR2 sequences are MNHNY and SVGAGI (reference sequence). V dropped 7 bases and J dropped 6 bases, with 13 bases sitting between them. The CDR3 length is 14 residues. The DNA of the CDR3 is TGTGCCAGCAAGGGGGGGCAGGGTAATTCACCCCTCCACTTT. Its translation: CASKGGQGNSPLHF.

This clone was seen only a few times. The chain combines TRBV2 with TRBJ1-1, with D possibly matching TRBD1 (6 bases). The germline V and J ends were trimmed by 6 bases and 10 bases, with 21 bases remaining between them. This CDR3 has 14 amino acids. The germline CDR1 and CDR2 sequences are SNHLY and FYNNEI. In nucleotides, the CDR3 is TGTGCCAGCAGGGACAGCCGGGACGTACTATTAGCTTTCTTT. Translating gives CASRDSRDVLLAFF.

Note on this clone: Other DNA sequences in the sample encode the same CDR3. The chain has TRBV7-9 and TRBJ1-2; D remains unclear. The CDR3 runs 12 residues. V lost 1 base and J 8 bases, leaving 8 bases between the germline ends. Looked up from germline, CDR1 is SEHNR and CDR2 is FQNEAQ (reference sequence). The CDR3 sequence is CASSLDTYGYTF. CDR3 in DNA: TGTGCCAGCAGCTTAGATACTTACGGCTACACCTTC. The full variable domain, its missing parts supplied by reference TRBV7-9 and TRBJ1-2, is DTGVSQNPRHKITKRGQNVTFRCDPISEHNRLYWYRQTLGQGPEFLTYFQNEAQLEKSRLLSDRFSAERPKGSFSTLEIQRTEQGDSAMYLCASSLDTYGYTFGSGTRLTVV.

The gene calls are TRBV4-1 and TRBJ1-5; D may be TRBD1 (6 bases). The CDR3 runs 16 residues. In germline, CDR1 is MGHRA, CDR2 YSYEKL. The V and J ends lost 0 bases and 3 bases respectively, with 12 bases between them. DNA of the CDR3: TGCGCCAGCAGCCAAGAAAGGGGGGGGTACAATCAGCCCCAGCATTTT. Translating gives CASSQERGGYNQPQHF.

This clone was picked up one time. The chain recombines TRBV5-1 with TRBJ1-1, with unresolved D. This CDR3 comprises 15 residues. The ends were cut back, 4 bases at V and 6 bases at J, with 19 bases in the middle. CDR1 and CDR2 from the germline V gene are SGHRS and YFSETQ. The CDR3 spells CASSPTTGMFAEAFF. The CDR3 DNA sequence: TGCGCCAGCAGCCCAACCACGGGGATGTTCGCTGAAGCTTTCTTT.

This clone was detected a few times. The chain carries TRBV2 and TRBJ1-4; no clear D. V lost 6 bases and J lost 2, with 10 bases in between. From germline, CDR1 is SNHLY and CDR2 FYNNEI. CDR3 length equals 14 residues. CDR3 coding DNA: TGTGCCAGCAGACCGGGGTGGACTAATGAAAAACTGTTTTTT. The encoded protein is CASRPGWTNEKLFF.

This clone has more than one count but fewer than ten. The chain has TRBV28 and TRBJ1-6; 8 bases match TRBD1. This CDR3 has 15 residues. J lost 8 bases, V lost 6 bases, and 9 bases had no gene match. Germline values: CDR1 MDHEN, CDR2 SYDVKM. The DNA of the CDR3 is TGTGCCAGCAGCAGTCCGGGACAGGTCGATTCACCCCTCCACTTT. It translates to CASSSPGQVDSPLHF.

The chain uses TRBV2 and TRBJ2-1, with D unclear. In germline, CDR1 is SNHLY, CDR2 FYNNEI. V was shortened by 4 bases and J by 2 bases, with 12 bases between the two germline ends. The CDR3 is made up of 15 amino acids. The CDR3 DNA follows: TGTGCCAGCAGTGGGAGCGCCTCGCCCTACAATGAGCAGTTCTTC. Its translation is CASSGSASPYNEQFF.

The V and J genes are TRBV4-1 and TRBJ2-1; D tentatively reads TRBD1 or TRBD2 (6 bases each). The germline V gene encodes CDR1 MGHRA and CDR2 YSYEKL. This CDR3 is built from 14 residues. The V end lost 4 bases, the J end lost 9 bases, and 16 bases lay between the germline ends. In nucleotides, the CDR3 is TGCGCCAGCAGCCTCGGGGGCTCCAAGGGTGAGCAGTTCTTC. It is translated as CASSLGGSKGEQFF.

This clone has only a few counts. The chain links TRBV12-3 or TRBV12-4 to TRBJ1-1, with D perhaps TRBD1 (5 bases). The CDR3 is made up of 11 amino acids. Deletions cut 3 bases from V and 11 bases from J, with 10 bases between. The CDR3 nucleotides read TGTGCCAGCAGTTTTGGAAGGGACGCTTTCTTT. Its translation: CASSFGRDAFF.

In this sample, this clone turned up a few times. V is TRBV5-6 and J is TRBJ1-4, with D possibly matching TRBD1 (6 bases). Germline V gives CDR1 SGHDT, CDR2 YYEEEE. Trimming took off 0 bases at V and 14 bases at J, with 14 bases between the two ends. The CDR3 is 13 amino acids. The DNA of the CDR3 is TGTGCCAGCAGCTTGGCCCGGGGGGCGGTTCTGTTTTTT. Protein product: CASSLARGAVLFF.

The chain combines TRBV6-6 with TRBJ1-5, with 8 bases lining up with TRBD1. Trimming took 5 bases from V and 1 from J; bases not matched to a gene: 10. The CDR3 runs 17 residues. Germline V lookup: CDR1 MNHNY, CDR2 SVGAGI (reference sequence). The CDR3 sequence is CASSRTGRAISNQPQHF. CDR3 nucleotides: TGTGCCAGCAGTCGGACAGGGCGGGCTATAAGCAATCAGCCCCAGCATTTT.

The chain links TRBV12-5 to TRBJ1-5; no reliable D call. The CDR3 consists of 13 residues. Germline-derived CDR1 and CDR2 are LGHNT and FRNRAP. V was clipped by 1 base and J by 3 bases, with 4 bases between them. This CDR3 reads CASGLDINQPQHF. The CDR3 DNA reads as TGTGCTAGTGGTTTGGATATCAATCAGCCCCAGCATTTT. The entire variable domain, with the rest obtained from reference TRBV12-5 and TRBJ1-5, is as follows: DARVTQTPRHKVTEMGQEVTMRCQPILGHNTVFWYRQTMMQGLELLAYFRNRAPLDDSGMPKDRFSAEMPDATLATLKIQPSEPRDSAVYFCASGLDINQPQHFGDGTRLSIL.

The V call is TRBV7-9, the J call TRBJ1-4; D may be TRBD1 (6 bases). This CDR3 contains 16 residues. Germline CDR1 reads SEHNR; CDR2 reads FQNEAQ (reference sequence). Trimming pared 1 base from V and 8 bases from J, leaving 17 bases between. Here the CDR3 DNA reads TGTGCCAGCAGCTTAGAGCGGACAGCTCATCCAGAAAAACTGTTTTTT. It codes for CASSLERTAHPEKLFF.

Concerning this clone itself: The germline gene is not matched at one end of the junction; a read error may be the cause. The chain carries TRBV4-1 and TRBJ1-5; TRBD1 matches at 7 bases. The CDR3 has 16 amino acids. Germline V lookup: CDR1 MGHRA, CDR2 YSYEKL. The CDR3 DNA reads TGCGCCAGCAGCAAAGAGGTAGGGACAGTCAATCAGCCCCAGCATTTT. It is translated as CASSKEVGTVNQPQHF.

The count of this clone is one. The chain is built from TRBV9 and TRBJ1-4; a weak D match, TRBD1 (6 bases). Germline V gene sequence: CDR1 SGDLS, CDR2 YYNGEE. The CDR3 contains 15 residues. Deletions cut 2 bases from V and 8 bases from J, with 16 bases between. CDR3 amino acids: CASSVRGAYGEKLFF. CDR3 DNA sequence: TGTGCCAGCAGCGTGCGGGGGGCCTACGGCGAAAAACTGTTTTTT.

This clone was detected only a few times. The chain couples TRBV7-2 to TRBJ1-1, with 8 bases aligning to TRBD1. CDR1 and CDR2 (germline): SGHTA, FQGNSA. The CDR3 consists of 14 residues. Trimming cost V 2 bases and J 2 bases; bases outside gene matches: 1. CDR3 protein: CASSLQGANTEAFF. Written as DNA, the CDR3 is TGTGCCAGCAGCTTACAGGGGGCTAACACTGAAGCTTTCTTT.

V is TRBV7-8 and J is TRBJ2-5, with D possibly TRBD1 on 6 matching bases. Germline V gene lookup returns CDR1 SGHVS and CDR2 FQNEAQ. CDR3 length equals 17 residues. V lost 0 bases and J 1 base, leaving 15 bases between the germline ends. CDR3 DNA sequence: TGTGCCAGCAGCTTAGCGTGGGCCAGGGGACCCCAAGAGACCCAGTACTTC. Protein product: CASSLAWARGPQETQYF.

The rearrangement links TRBV12-3 or TRBV12-4 to TRBJ2-1; tentatively, D is TRBD1 (5 bases). The CDR3 contains 13 residues. V was cut by 6 bases and J by 4 bases, with 10 bases left in between. The CDR3: CASRVQAYNEQFF. Written as DNA, the CDR3 is TGTGCCAGCAGGGTACAGGCTTACAATGAGCAGTTCTTC.

The chain employs TRBV4-1 and TRBJ2-1, with 7 bases matching TRBD1. The CDR3 consists of 13 residues. CDR1 MGHRA and CDR2 YSYEKL come from the germline V gene. Unmatched junction bases numbered 4, after V lost 2 bases and J lost 9 bases. The CDR3 loop is CASSQRTGVEQFF. As DNA, the CDR3 is TGCGCCAGCAGCCAACGCACAGGGGTTGAGCAGTTCTTC.

The rearrangement joins TRBV18 to TRBJ2-7, with 8 bases matching TRBD1. Germline V gene sequence: CDR1 KGHSH, CDR2 LQKENI. J gave up 2 bases and V 6 bases, and 9 bases lay outside the gene matches. The CDR3 length is 15 residues. The CDR3 here is CASSSQGAGTYEQYF. In DNA form, the CDR3 reads TGTGCCAGCTCGTCGCAGGGGGCCGGGACCTACGAGCAGTACTTC.

This clone was recorded once. The rearrangement links TRBV27 to TRBJ2-3; D call uncertain. Between the trimmed V and J ends, which lost 0 bases and 2 bases, there was a span of 9 bases. The V gene's germline CDR1 is MNHEY and CDR2 SMNVEV (reference sequence). This CDR3 comprises 15 residues. The chain's CDR3 is CASSLSGLVTDTQYF. The CDR3 bases are TGTGCCAGCAGTTTATCGGGGTTAGTCACAGATACGCAGTATTTT.

This chain links TRBV14 with TRBJ2-7; perhaps TRBD1 as D (6 bases). V lost 5 bases, J lost 4 bases, and 12 bases lay in between. Germline values: CDR1 SGHDN, CDR2 FVKESK. The CDR3 covers 13 residues. CDR3 coding DNA: TGTGCCAGCAGCGCCTGGACAGCGTACGAGCAGTACTTC. Translated: CASSAWTAYEQYF.

The chain uses TRBV19 and TRBJ1-4, with 7 bases matching TRBD1. V was pared by 6 bases and J by 5 bases, with 9 bases of the junction left unmatched. Germline V CDR1 and CDR2: LNHDA, SQIVND (reference sequence). The CDR3 sequence is 15 residues long. CDR3 in amino acids: CASRAGQLKNEKLFF. The CDR3 DNA follows: TGTGCCAGTAGGGCGGGACAGCTCAAGAATGAAAAACTGTTTTTT.

This clone is judged medium-sized. The V gene is TRBV7-9, the J gene TRBJ1-3, with unresolved D. Germline assignment: CDR1 SEHNR and CDR2 FQNEAQ (reference sequence). V was trimmed by 10 bases and J by 2 bases, leaving 12 bases between them. The CDR3 runs to 13 residues. CDR3 nucleotide sequence: TGTGCCACCAGGAGTGGCGCTGGAAACACCATATATTTT. Protein: CATRSGAGNTIYF.